This T cell receptor beta chain was recovered during a study of cytomegalovirus exposure and HLA in healthy donors. Study results and limitations: Association of 16,951 TCR beta sequences with HLA alleles was found at 0.05 false discovery rate in a later analysis.

Both 60 Vbeta primers and 13 Jbeta primers went into the PCR. Clones were sequenced by immunoSEQ multiplex PCR, and TCRdb holds only the in-frame ones, with some missing. Here the sample spans 180,000 or so clones, over 75% being singletons. The CDR3 extends over 15 amino acids. Germline V gives CDR1 KGHSH, CDR2 LQKENI. Trimming removed 5 bases at V and 3 bases at J, with 14 bases between. Regarding this clone: Its antigen is unidentified.

The TCR was taken from a woman aged 30 to 39 in good health and CMV-seronegative. This chain links TRBV18 with TRBJ1-5, with D possibly matching TRBD1 (6 bases). Input material: PBMCs. In DNA, the CDR3 is TGTGCCAGCTCAATGGTGGGGGCCGCCAATCAGCCCCAGCATTTT. It yields the protein CASSMVGAANQPQHF.